These T cell receptor beta chains were read from a single sample in a study of blood T cell repertoires in COVID-19. This table comes from immunoSEQ multiplex PCR, and its TCRdb copy is limited to in-frame clones, with some not included. The profile covers just under 40,000 clones, with approximately 79% appearing a single time and approximately 23% taken by the ten largest. The sequencing input was peripheral blood. The receptors stem from a man between 65 and 79 years old with acute or convalescent COVID-19. CDR3s include the opening cysteine and the closing phenylalanine or tryptophan. The D gene is left open where the match is weak. Clone sizes are given selectively: once, few, many, or a class where the clone is expanded.

size: .
D: TRBD2
V: TRBV19
J: TRBJ2-1
DNA: TGTGCCAGTAGTTCCCGACTAGCGGGGTTCTACAATGAGCAGTTCTTC
CDR3: CASSSRLAGFYNEQFF

size: .
D: .
V: TRBV19
J: TRBJ2-5
DNA: TGTGCCAGTAGGAGGGGGGGGCCGAACCAAGAGACCCAGTACTTC
CDR3: CASRRGGPNQETQYF

size: few
D: .
V: TRBV28
J: TRBJ1-1
DNA: TGTGCCAGCAGTGACCCCGCGGGGGGTGACACTGAAGCTTTCTTT
CDR3: CASSDPAGGDTEAFF

size: .
D: TRBD1
V: TRBV19
J: TRBJ1-5
DNA: TGTGCCAGTAGTCAGGGGGAAGAGGGCAATCAGCCCCAGCATTTT
CDR3: CASSQGEEGNQPQHF

size: .
D: TRBD1
V: TRBV5-1
J: TRBJ1-4
DNA: TGCGCCAGCAGCTCTGGACAGGGGGTTGAAAAACTGTTTTTT
CDR3: CASSSGQGVEKLFF

size: .
D: TRBD2
V: TRBV6-4
J: TRBJ2-1
DNA: TGTGCCAGCAGTGCTAGCGGGGGCTCCTACAATGAGCAGTTCTTC
CDR3: CASSASGGSYNEQFF

size: few
D: TRBD1
V: TRBV28
J: TRBJ2-7
DNA: TGTGCCAGCAGTTTCCGGGACAGCTACGAGCAGTACTTC
CDR3: CASSFRDSYEQYF

size: few
D: .
V: TRBV28
J: TRBJ2-7
DNA: TGTGCCAGCAGTTTAGGGGGCTATTACGAGCAGTACTTC
CDR3: CASSLGGYYEQYF

size: .
D: .
V: TRBV5-6
J: TRBJ2-7
DNA: TGTGCCAGCAGCTTGGGGAGAGAGCAGTACTTC
CDR3: CASSLGREQYF

size: few
D: TRBD1
V: TRBV28
J: TRBJ1-5
DNA: TGTGCCAGCATTGGGACAGGGCGAGATCAGCCCCAGCATTTT
CDR3: CASIGTGRDQPQHF

size: .
D: TRBD1
V: TRBV28
J: TRBJ1-2
DNA: TGTGCCAGCAGCCCGGGACAGACCTATGGCTACACCTTC
CDR3: CASSPGQTYGYTF

size: .
D: .
V: TRBV9
J: TRBJ2-1
DNA: TGTGCCAGCAGCGTAGATCTCCCCGCCTACAATGAGCAGTTCTTC
CDR3: CASSVDLPAYNEQFF

size: .
D: .
V: TRBV28
J: TRBJ1-2
DNA: TGTGCCAGCAGTTCTACAGCCCCTACCTATGGCTACACCTTC
CDR3: CASSSTAPTYGYTF

size: .
D: .
V: TRBV21-1
J: TRBJ2-2
DNA: TGTGCCAGCAGCAAAGGACGGGAGGGGAGGATCACCGGGGAGCTGTTTTTT
CDR3: CASSKGREGRITGELFF

size: once
D: TRBD2
V: TRBV5-1
J: TRBJ2-2
DNA: TGCGCCAGCAGACGACTAGCGGGTAGCACCGGGGAGCTGTTTTTT
CDR3: CASRRLAGSTGELFF

size: once
D: TRBD2
V: TRBV19
J: TRBJ2-2
DNA: TGTGCCAGTAGTGGGCTAGCGGGGGGGGAGCTGTTTTTT
CDR3: CASSGLAGGELFF

size: .
D: TRBD1
V: TRBV6-2/TRBV6-3
J: TRBJ1-6
DNA: TGTGCCAGCAGTTACATGGGACAGGGGGTCTCACCCCTCCACTTT
CDR3: CASSYMGQGVSPLHF

size: .
D: .
V: TRBV27
J: TRBJ2-1
DNA: TGTGCCAGCAGTTTTCGGGCGGGGACTCCCTACAATGAGCAGTTCTTC
CDR3: CASSFRAGTPYNEQFF

size: .
D: .
V: TRBV27
J: TRBJ2-7
DNA: TGTGCCAGCAGTTTAGAGCCGGGCGCGGGCGAGCAGTACTTC
CDR3: CASSLEPGAGEQYF

size: .
D: TRBD1
V: TRBV7-9
J: TRBJ2-3
DNA: TGTGCCAGCAGCATACAACAGGGGGCGGTGACAGATACGCAGTATTTT
CDR3: CASSIQQGAVTDTQYF

size: .
D: .
V: TRBV6-2/TRBV6-3
J: TRBJ1-2
DNA: TGTGCCAGCAGCCCACCCCCCAAGACAGGCGGCTACACCTTC
CDR3: CASSPPPKTGGYTF

size: .
D: TRBD1
V: TRBV28
J: TRBJ1-3
DNA: TGTGCCAGCAGTAGGGGTACAGGGGTTGGAAACACCATATATTTT
CDR3: CASSRGTGVGNTIYF

size: few
D: .
V: TRBV19
J: TRBJ2-7
DNA: TGTGCCAGTAGTAACCTGGGCTTCAGGGAGCAGTACTTC
CDR3: CASSNLGFREQYF

size: .
D: .
V: TRBV5-1
J: TRBJ2-7
DNA: TGCGCCAGCAGCTTCAGTGCGGGATCGCCCGAGCAGTACTTC
CDR3: CASSFSAGSPEQYF

size: .
D: TRBD1
V: TRBV24-1
J: TRBJ1-5
DNA: TGTGCCACCAGTCCCTCGGACAGGATTGGCAATCAGCCCCAGCATTTT
CDR3: CATSPSDRIGNQPQHF

size: .
D: TRBD2
V: TRBV7-2
J: TRBJ2-5
DNA: TGTGCCAGCAGCTCTAACCTAGCGGGAGTGGAGACCCAGTACTTC
CDR3: CASSSNLAGVETQYF